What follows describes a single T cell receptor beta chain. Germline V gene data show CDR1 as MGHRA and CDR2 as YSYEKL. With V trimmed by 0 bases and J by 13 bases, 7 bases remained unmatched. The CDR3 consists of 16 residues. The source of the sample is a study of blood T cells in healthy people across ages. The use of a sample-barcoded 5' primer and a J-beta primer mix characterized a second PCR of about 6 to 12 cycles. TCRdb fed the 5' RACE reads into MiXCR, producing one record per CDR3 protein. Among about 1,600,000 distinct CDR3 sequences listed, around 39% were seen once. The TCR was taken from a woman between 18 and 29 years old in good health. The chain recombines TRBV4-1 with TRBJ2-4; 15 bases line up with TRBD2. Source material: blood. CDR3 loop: CASSQDSGLAGGEQYF. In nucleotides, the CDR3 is TGCGCCAGCAGCCAAGATTCAGGACTAGCGGGAGGGGAGCAGTACTTC.